In this sample, the clone carrying this TCR beta chain turned up a few times. Its specificity is not known. It was with a sample-barcoded 5' primer and a J-beta primer mix that a second PCR of roughly 7 to 12 cycles was run. TCRdb used MiXCR to reprocess the 5' RACE reads, holding one entry per CDR3 protein. The repertoire includes hundreds of thousands of distinct CDR3 sequences, under 45% of them detected once, and about a fifth sits in the top ten. This record comes from a study of blood T cells in healthy people across ages. Study-level findings and limits: Leaving the PBMCs unsorted stopped any conclusive comparison of naive versus antigen-experienced cells. The study regarded diversity estimates from one million T cells as underestimates. It was the long-lived donors that had more naive CD4+ cells and higher diversity than aged donors.

The CDR3 has 18 amino acids. CDR1 is SGDLS and CDR2 is YYNGEE in the germline V gene. V was shortened by 0 bases and J by 0 bases, with 16 bases between the two germline ends. The chain combines TRBV9 with TRBJ2-1; D could derive from TRBD1 or TRBD2 (6 bases each). The receptor comes from a man in his sixties in good health. Sample: blood. The CDR3 DNA reads as TGTGCCAGCAGCGTAGAGGGGGGACGGCCAAGCTCCTACAATGAGCAGTTCTTC. Protein product: CASSVEGGRPSSYNEQFF.